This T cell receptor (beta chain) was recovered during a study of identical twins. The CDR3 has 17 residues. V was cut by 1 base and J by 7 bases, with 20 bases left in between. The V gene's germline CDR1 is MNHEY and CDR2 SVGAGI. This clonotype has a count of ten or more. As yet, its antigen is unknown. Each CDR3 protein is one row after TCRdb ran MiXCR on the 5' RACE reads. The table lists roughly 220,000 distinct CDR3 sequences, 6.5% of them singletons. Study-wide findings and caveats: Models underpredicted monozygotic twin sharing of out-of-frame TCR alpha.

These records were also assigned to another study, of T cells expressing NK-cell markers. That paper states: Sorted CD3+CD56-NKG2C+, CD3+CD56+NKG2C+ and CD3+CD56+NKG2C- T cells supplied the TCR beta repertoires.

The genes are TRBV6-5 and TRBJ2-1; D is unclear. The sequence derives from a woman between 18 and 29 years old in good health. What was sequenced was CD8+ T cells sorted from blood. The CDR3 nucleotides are TGTGCCAGCAGTTACTGGCCCCCTGTTGGGCGAATGAATGAGCAGTTCTTC. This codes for CASSYWPPVGRMNEQFF.